This T cell receptor beta chain was captured by sequencing in a study of shared clonotypes between healthy human individuals. In the study overall: Plates per donor: three CD4 naive, three CD4 memory, two CD8 naive, one CD8 memory. Whole-study results and caveats: Memory subsets had estimated richness that was generally smaller than that of naive subsets. Clonotypes that were shared across four donors made up around 4.6% of naive CD4 clonotypes. Sample collection involved blood only; tissue repertoires are likely different.

As defined, naive CD8 cells were CD45RO-negative and positively selected for CCR7, with terminally differentiated effector memory CD45RA+ cells excluded. The V end was cut by 3 bases, the J end by 6 bases, with 19 bases between. CDR3 length equals 16 residues. Germline V gene lookup returns CDR1 SGHRS and CDR2 YFSETQ. Clones were sequenced by immunoSEQ multiplex PCR, and TCRdb holds only the in-frame ones, with some missing. In the table there are fewer than 1 million clones, around 96% of which are singletons. On this clone itself: Antigen specificity is unknown.

The sequence was collected from a man aged 25 to 40 in good health. The chain links TRBV5-1 to TRBJ2-1; D is perhaps TRBD2 (6 bases). Sample: naive CD8+ T cells sorted from blood. CDR3 sequence: CASSSSSGVGGNEQFF. Written as DNA, the CDR3 is TGCGCCAGCAGCTCATCTTCGGGAGTGGGGGGCAATGAGCAGTTCTTC.